This T cell receptor beta chain originates from a study of cytomegalovirus exposure and HLA in healthy donors. Per germline, CDR1 SNHLY and CDR2 FYNNEI. V lost 3 bases to trimming and J lost 6 bases, with 12 bases between them. This CDR3 is built from 14 residues. Overall study results and limits: Being productive about 87% or about 30% of the time was typical of most TCR beta V segments in an earlier analysis.

As regards this clone: Antigen specificity is unknown.

Both 60 Vbeta primers and 13 Jbeta primers went into the PCR. Data came from immunoSEQ multiplex PCR; TCRdb stores just in-frame clones and leaves some out. The profile shows tens of thousands of clones, less than 75% of them singletons. Sequenced material: PBMCs. The receptor was derived from a woman in her twenties or thirties in good health and CMV-seronegative. The V gene is TRBV2, the J gene TRBJ1-5; D unclear. As DNA, the CDR3 is TGTGCCAGCAGTGACGCCCCCCGGGGTCAGCCCCAGCATTTT. Its protein is CASSDAPRGQPQHF.